The entry below describes one TCR beta chain. Both 60 Vbeta primers and 13 Jbeta primers went into the PCR. Measured with immunoSEQ multiplex PCR; TCRdb has only the in-frame clones, and not every one. The sample lists some 150,000 clones; 80% were seen once. The data belong to a study of cytomegalovirus exposure and HLA in healthy donors. Background on the study: Prior work identified roughly 120 million unique TCR beta sequences in around 170 million T cells.

V was cut by 3 bases and J by 0 bases, with 17 bases left in between. The CDR3 contains 18 residues. Germline V gene sequence: CDR1 MNHNS, CDR2 SASEGT. V and J are TRBV6-1 and TRBJ1-4; tentatively, D is TRBD1 (6 bases). This TCR came from a woman aged 40 to 50 in good health and CMV-seropositive. The sample consisted of PBMCs. The CDR3 is CASSDTKTGFATNEKLFF. The CDR3 DNA is TGTGCCAGCAGTGATACAAAGACAGGATTCGCAACTAATGAAAAACTGTTTTTT.